This T cell receptor (beta chain) was recovered during a study of blood T cell repertoires in COVID-19. Overall study: Samples came from the United States, Italy and Spain, spanning acute and convalescent COVID-19. Sources were T cells, B-cell-depleted T cells, or PBMCs; the material itself was cDNA or gDNA.

Original processing notes: Nucleated cell counts were estimated from reference gene primer amplification. Clones were read by immunoSEQ multiplex PCR, and TCRdb kept only the in-frame ones, dropping some. V and J calls and clone size are as listed in that table; D and trimming were resolved from the DNA. There are over 200,000 clones in the sample; roughly four fifths occur only once, and about 4.5% lies in the top ten. Germline V gene lookup returns CDR1 MDHEN and CDR2 SYDVKM. CDR3 length: 13 amino acids. The V and J ends lost 1 base and 8 bases, in that order; junction bases with no gene match: 3. The rearrangement joins TRBV28 to TRBJ1-1, with 8 bases lining up with TRBD1. The source material was peripheral blood. The TCR originated in a man aged 45-60 years with active or convalescent COVID-19. The DNA of the CDR3 is TGTGCCAGCAGTTTATTGGGGGACAGGGAAGCTTTCTTT. Translating gives CASSLLGDREAFF. Combining the CDR3 with reference TRBV28 and TRBJ1-1 gives the whole variable domain DVKVTQSSRYLVKRTGEKVFLECVQDMDHENMFWYRQDPGLGLRLIYFSYDVKMKEKGDIPEGYSVSREKKERFSLILESASTNQTSMYLCASSLLGDREAFFGQGTRLTVV.